This T cell receptor (beta chain) was sequenced in a study of blood T cell repertoires in COVID-19. Turning to the study itself: There were acute and convalescent COVID-19 samples, and they came from the United States, Italy and Spain. Sources were T cells, B-cell-depleted T cells, or PBMCs; the material itself was cDNA or gDNA.

Trimming cost V 0 bases and J 12 bases, with 14 bases left between them. CDR3 length equals 13 residues. Germline CDR1 LGHDT, CDR2 YNNKEL (reference sequence). Original processing notes: Estimated nucleated cell counts came from reference gene primer amplification. Generated by immunoSEQ multiplex PCR, the TCRdb table keeps only in-frame clones and is missing some. From that table come the V and J calls and clone size; the DNA was used to work out D and trimming. The table has approximately 210,000 clones, roughly 83% seen once. The chain links TRBV3-1 (or the pseudogene TRBV3-2) to TRBJ2-5, with a tentative D call TRBD2 (6 bases). This TCR was recovered from a woman between 65 and 79 years old with active or convalescent COVID-19. Sequenced material: peripheral blood. The CDR3 loop reads CASSQELAGPKYF. The CDR3 DNA sequence: TGTGCCAGCAGCCAAGAACTAGCCGGTCCTAAGTACTTC.